This TCR beta chain was profiled in a study of blood T cells in healthy people across ages. The wider study: Roughly one uniquely barcoded beta molecule per two T cells was captured. Study-wide points: Researchers judged that diversity estimates from one million T cells fell short of true values.

Every donor provided 9.5 to 10 milliliters of peripheral blood. Germline CDR1 and CDR2: KGHDR and SFDVKD. The CDR3 is 15 residues long. V was pared by 0 bases and J by 4 bases, with 11 bases between. Notes on this clonotype: The antigen remains undetermined.

A sample-barcoded 5' primer and a J-beta primer mix were used in a second PCR of roughly 7 to 11 cycles. From the 5' RACE reads, TCRdb called clonotypes with MiXCR, one entry per CDR3 protein. The sample has 1.5 million to 2 million distinct CDR3 sequences, 35% to 50% seen once; the top ten hold around 23%. The sequencing sample was made of blood. The chain is built from TRBV24-1 and TRBJ1-1; D is uncertain. This clonotype was sampled from a human donor in good health. The DNA for the CDR3 is TGTGCCACCAGTGATTTGAGACGAAAGGGCACTGAAGCTTTCTTT. It translates to CATSDLRRKGTEAFF.